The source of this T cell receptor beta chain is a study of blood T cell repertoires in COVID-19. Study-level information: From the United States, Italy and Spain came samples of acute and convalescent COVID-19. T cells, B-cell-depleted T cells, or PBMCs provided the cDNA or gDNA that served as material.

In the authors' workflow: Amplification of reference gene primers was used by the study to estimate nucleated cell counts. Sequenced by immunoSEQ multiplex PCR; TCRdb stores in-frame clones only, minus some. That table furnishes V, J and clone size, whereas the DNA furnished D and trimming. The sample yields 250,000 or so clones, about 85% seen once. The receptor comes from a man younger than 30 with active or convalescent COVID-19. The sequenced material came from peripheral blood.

The CDR3 region is CASSGGQGGYQPQHF. In DNA form, the CDR3 reads TGTGCCAGCAGTGGCGGACAGGGAGGATATCAGCCCCAGCATTTT. The rearrangement links TRBV2 to TRBJ1-5, with 8 nucleotides matching TRBD1. The CDR3 is 15 amino acids. The J segment lost 5 bases and the V segment lost 4 bases, leaving 7 bases of the junction unmatched. From germline, CDR1 is SNHLY and CDR2 FYNNEI.